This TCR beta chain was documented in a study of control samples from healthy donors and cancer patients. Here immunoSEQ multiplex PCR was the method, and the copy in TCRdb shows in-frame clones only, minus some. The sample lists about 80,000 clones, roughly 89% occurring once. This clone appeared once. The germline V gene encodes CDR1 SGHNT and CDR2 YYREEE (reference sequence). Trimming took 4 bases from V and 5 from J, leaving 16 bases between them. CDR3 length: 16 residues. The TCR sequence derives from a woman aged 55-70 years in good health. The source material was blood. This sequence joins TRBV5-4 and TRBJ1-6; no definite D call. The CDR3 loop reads CASSPNGPANNSPLHF. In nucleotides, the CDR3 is TGTGCCAGCAGCCCAAACGGTCCAGCGAATAATTCACCCCTCCACTTT.